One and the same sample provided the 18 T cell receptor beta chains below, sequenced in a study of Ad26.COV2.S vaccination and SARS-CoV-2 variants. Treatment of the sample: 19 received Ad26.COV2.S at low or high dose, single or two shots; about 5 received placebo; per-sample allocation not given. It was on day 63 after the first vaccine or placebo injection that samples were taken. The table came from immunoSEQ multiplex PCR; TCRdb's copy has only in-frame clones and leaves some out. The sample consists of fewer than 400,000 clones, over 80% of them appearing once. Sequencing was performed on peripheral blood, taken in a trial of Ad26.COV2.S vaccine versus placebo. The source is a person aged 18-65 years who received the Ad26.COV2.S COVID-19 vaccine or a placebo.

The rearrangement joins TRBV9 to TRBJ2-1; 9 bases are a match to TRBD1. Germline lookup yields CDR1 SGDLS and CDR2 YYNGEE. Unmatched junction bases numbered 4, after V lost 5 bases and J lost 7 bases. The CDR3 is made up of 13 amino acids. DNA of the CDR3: TGTGCCAGCAGTTCCGGGACAGGGAATGAGCAGTTCTTC. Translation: CASSSGTGNEQFF.

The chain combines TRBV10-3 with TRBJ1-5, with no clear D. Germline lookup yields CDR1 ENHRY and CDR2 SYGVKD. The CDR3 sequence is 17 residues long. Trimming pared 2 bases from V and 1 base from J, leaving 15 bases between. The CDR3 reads CAISEGQNEISNQPQHF. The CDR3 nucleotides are TGTGCCATCAGTGAGGGGCAGAATGAAATCAGCAATCAGCCCCAGCATTTT.

The CDR3 here is CASRDSSFGNTIYF. In DNA form, the CDR3 reads TGTGCCAGCAGGGACTCGTCTTTCGGAAACACCATATATTTT. This chain links TRBV2 with TRBJ1-3; D is ambiguous. This CDR3 spans 14 amino acids. Germline lookup yields CDR1 SNHLY and CDR2 FYNNEI. Trimming cost V 6 bases and J 4 bases, with 13 bases left between them.

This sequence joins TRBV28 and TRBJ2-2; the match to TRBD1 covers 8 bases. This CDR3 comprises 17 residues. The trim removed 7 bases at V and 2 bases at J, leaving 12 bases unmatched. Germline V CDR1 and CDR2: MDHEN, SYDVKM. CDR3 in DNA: TGTGCCAGCACCCTGACAGGGGCCTTCTCTAACACCGGGGAGCTGTTTTTT. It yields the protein CASTLTGAFSNTGELFF.

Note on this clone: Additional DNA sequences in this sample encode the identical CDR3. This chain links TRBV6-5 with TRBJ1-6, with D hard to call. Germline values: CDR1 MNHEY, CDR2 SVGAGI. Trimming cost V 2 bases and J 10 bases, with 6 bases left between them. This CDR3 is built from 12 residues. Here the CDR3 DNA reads TGTGCCAGCAGTTACAGTGGCTCACCCCTCCACTTT. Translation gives CASSYSGSPLHF.

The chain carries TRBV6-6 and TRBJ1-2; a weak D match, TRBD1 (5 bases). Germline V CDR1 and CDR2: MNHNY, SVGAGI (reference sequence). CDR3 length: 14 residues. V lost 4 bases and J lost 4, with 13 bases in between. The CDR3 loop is CASSSTAPVYGYTF. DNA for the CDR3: TGTGCCAGCAGTTCGACAGCCCCCGTCTATGGCTACACCTTC.

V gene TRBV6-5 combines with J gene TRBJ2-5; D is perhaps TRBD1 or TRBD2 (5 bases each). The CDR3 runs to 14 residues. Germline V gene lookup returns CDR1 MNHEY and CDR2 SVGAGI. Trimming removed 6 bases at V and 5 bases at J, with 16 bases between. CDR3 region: CASSGTRGRETQYF. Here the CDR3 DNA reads TGTGCCAGCAGCGGAACCCGGGGCCGGGAGACCCAGTACTTC.

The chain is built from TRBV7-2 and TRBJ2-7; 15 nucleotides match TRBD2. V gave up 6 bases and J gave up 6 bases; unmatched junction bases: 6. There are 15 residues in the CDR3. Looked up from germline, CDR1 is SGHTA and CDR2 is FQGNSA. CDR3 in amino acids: CASRMGLAGGGEQYF. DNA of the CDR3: TGTGCCAGCAGGATGGGACTAGCGGGGGGAGGCGAGCAGTACTTC.

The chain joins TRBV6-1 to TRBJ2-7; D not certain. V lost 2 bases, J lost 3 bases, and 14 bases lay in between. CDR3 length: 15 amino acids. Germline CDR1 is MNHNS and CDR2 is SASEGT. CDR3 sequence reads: CASSESPPKVYEQYF. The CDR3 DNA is TGTGCCAGCAGTGAAAGCCCTCCAAAGGTCTACGAGCAGTACTTC.

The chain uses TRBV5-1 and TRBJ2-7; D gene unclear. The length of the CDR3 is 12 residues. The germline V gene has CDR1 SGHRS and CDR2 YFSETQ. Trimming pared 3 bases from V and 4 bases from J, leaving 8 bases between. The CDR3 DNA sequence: TGCGCCAGCAGCTACGAACAGTACGAGCAGTACTTC. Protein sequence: CASSYEQYEQYF.

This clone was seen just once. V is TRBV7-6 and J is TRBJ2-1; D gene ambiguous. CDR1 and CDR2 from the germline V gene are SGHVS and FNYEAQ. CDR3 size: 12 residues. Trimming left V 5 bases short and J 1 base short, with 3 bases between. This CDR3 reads CASSKSYNEQFF. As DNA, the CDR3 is TGTGCCAGCAGCAAATCCTACAATGAGCAGTTCTTC.

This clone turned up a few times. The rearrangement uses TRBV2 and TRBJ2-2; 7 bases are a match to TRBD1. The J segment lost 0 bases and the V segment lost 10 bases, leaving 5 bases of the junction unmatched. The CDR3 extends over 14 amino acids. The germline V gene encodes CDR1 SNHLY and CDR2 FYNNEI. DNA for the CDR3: TGTGCCACAACCGGGACAGCGAACACCGGGGAGCTGTTTTTT. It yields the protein CATTGTANTGELFF. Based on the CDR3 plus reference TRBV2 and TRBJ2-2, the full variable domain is EPEVTQTPSHQVTQMGQEVILRCVPISNHLYFYWYRQILGQKVEFLVSFYNNEISEKSEIFDDQFSVERPDGSNFTLKIRSTKLEDSAMYFCATTGTANTGELFFGEGSRLTVL.

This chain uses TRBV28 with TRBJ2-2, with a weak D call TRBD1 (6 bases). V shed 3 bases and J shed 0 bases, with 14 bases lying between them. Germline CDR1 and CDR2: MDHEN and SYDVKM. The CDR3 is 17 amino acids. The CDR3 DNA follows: TGTGCCAGCAGTTTTTCTTCCGGGACACCGAACACCGGGGAGCTGTTTTTT. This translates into CASSFSSGTPNTGELFF.

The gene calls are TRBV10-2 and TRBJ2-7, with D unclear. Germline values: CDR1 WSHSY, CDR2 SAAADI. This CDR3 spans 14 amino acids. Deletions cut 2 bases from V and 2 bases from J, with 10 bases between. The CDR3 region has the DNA TGCGCCAGCAGTGAGATTGGTCCCCCCTACGAGCAGTACTTC. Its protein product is CASSEIGPPYEQYF.

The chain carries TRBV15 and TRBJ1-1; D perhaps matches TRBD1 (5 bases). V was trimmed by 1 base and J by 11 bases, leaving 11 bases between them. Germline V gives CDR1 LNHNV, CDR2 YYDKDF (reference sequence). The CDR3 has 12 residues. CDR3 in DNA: TGTGCCACCAGCAGAGTCCGGGACTCGGCTTTCTTT. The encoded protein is CATSRVRDSAFF.

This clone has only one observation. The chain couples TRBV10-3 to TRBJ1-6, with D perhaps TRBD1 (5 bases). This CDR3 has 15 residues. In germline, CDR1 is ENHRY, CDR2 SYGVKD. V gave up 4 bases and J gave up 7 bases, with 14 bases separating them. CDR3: CAISARDGSNSPLHF. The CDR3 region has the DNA TGTGCCATCAGTGCCAGGGACGGCTCCAATTCACCCCTCCACTTT.

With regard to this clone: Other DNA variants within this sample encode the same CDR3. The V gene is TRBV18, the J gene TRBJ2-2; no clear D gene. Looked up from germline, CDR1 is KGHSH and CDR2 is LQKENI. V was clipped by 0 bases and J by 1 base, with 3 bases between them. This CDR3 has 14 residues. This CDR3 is CASSPPGNTGELFF. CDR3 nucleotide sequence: TGTGCCAGCTCACCACCGGGGAACACCGGGGAGCTGTTTTTT.

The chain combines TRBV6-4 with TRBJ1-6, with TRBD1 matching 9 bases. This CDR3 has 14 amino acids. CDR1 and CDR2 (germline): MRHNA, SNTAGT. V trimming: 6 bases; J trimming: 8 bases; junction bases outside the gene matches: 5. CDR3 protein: CASSPGTGYSPLHF. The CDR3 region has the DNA TGTGCCAGCAGCCCCGGGACAGGGTATTCACCCCTCCACTTT.